Each of the 27 T cell receptor beta chains below was sequenced from the same sample in a study of cytomegalovirus exposure and HLA in healthy donors. The PCR contained 60 Vbeta and 13 Jbeta primers. The protocol was immunoSEQ multiplex PCR, while the TCRdb copy is restricted to in-frame clones and leaves out a portion. The sample lists approximately 200,000 clones, roughly four fifths occurring once. Sequenced material: PBMCs. These receptors came from a girl between 10 and 17 years old in good health and CMV-seronegative.

The sample holds a few counts of this clone. The rearrangement links TRBV6-1 to TRBJ1-5; D unresolved. V lost 6 bases, J lost 5 bases, and 11 bases lay in between. This CDR3 has 13 amino acids. Germline CDR1 MNHNS, CDR2 SASEGT. CDR3 protein: CASSLDLDQPQHF. DNA of the CDR3: TGTGCCAGCAGCCTCGACCTAGATCAGCCCCAGCATTTT.

The chain uses TRBV2 and TRBJ1-1; possibly TRBD1 for D (6 bases). The CDR3 is 18 residues long. Trimming left V 8 bases short and J 4 bases short, with 29 bases between. Germline CDR1 reads SNHLY; CDR2 reads FYNNEI. The CDR3 loop is CASVASKTPGAVGTEAFF. CDR3 in DNA: TGTGCCAGCGTCGCATCCAAAACCCCAGGGGCCGTGGGCACTGAAGCTTTCTTT.

The V and J genes are TRBV9 and TRBJ2-7; 8 positions agree with TRBD2. V lost 3 bases and J lost 5; bases outside the gene matches: 10. The CDR3 sequence is 15 residues long. Per the germline V gene, CDR1 is SGDLS and CDR2 is YYNGEE. The CDR3 reads CASSAGLREVDEQYF. The CDR3 DNA is TGTGCCAGCAGCGCGGGTCTGCGGGAGGTCGACGAGCAGTACTTC.

The genes are TRBV30 and TRBJ1-1; D uncertain. Germline V gene sequence: CDR1 GTSNPN, CDR2 SVGIG (reference sequence). V lost 4 bases and J lost 1, with 10 bases in between. CDR3 length equals 13 residues. CDR3 DNA: TGTGCCTGGAAAATCGCGGCGAACACTGAAGCTTTCTTT. This translates into CAWKIAANTEAFF.

The rearrangement joins TRBV11-1 to TRBJ1-1; TRBD1 might be the D (5 bases). The CDR3 sequence is 16 residues long. Per germline, CDR1 SGHAT and CDR2 FQDESV (reference sequence). V lost 3 bases and J 1 base, leaving 15 bases between the germline ends. The CDR3 region is CASSFPMAGGNTEAFF. CDR3 DNA: TGTGCCAGCAGCTTCCCTATGGCCGGGGGGAACACTGAAGCTTTCTTT.

This chain links TRBV5-4 with TRBJ2-2, with 8 bases lining up with TRBD1. V shed 0 bases, J shed 3 bases, and the junction held 1 base outside the gene matches. Germline loops: CDR1 SGHNT, CDR2 YYREEE (reference sequence). The CDR3 has 15 amino acids. The CDR3 DNA follows: TGTGCCAGCAGCTTGGGACAGGGGTACACCGGGGAGCTGTTTTTT. Protein sequence: CASSLGQGYTGELFF.

CDR3 in amino acids: CASSNQLGKGYTF. CDR3 nucleotides: TGCGCCAGCAGCAACCAACTAGGGAAGGGCTACACCTTC. The chain carries TRBV5-1 and TRBJ1-2; no clear D gene. Per germline, CDR1 SGHRS and CDR2 YFSETQ. V lost 4 bases and J 8 bases, leaving 15 bases between the germline ends. The CDR3 has 13 residues.

The chain combines TRBV6-1 with TRBJ2-3, with TRBD1 matching over 7 bases. The V and J ends lost 2 bases and 4 bases, in that order; junction bases with no gene match: 9. The CDR3 is 16 residues long. Germline V gene sequence: CDR1 MNHNS, CDR2 SASEGT. The CDR3 protein is CASSEFETGPADTQYF. CDR3 nucleotides: TGTGCCAGCAGTGAATTCGAGACAGGGCCCGCAGATACGCAGTATTTT.

CDR3 coding DNA: TGTGCCAGCAGTTCGGACAGTTCCTCCTCTGGGGCCAACGTCCTGACTTTC. Its protein product is CASSSDSSSSGANVLTF. The rearrangement uses TRBV28 and TRBJ2-6, with a weak D call TRBD1 (6 bases). CDR1 is MDHEN and CDR2 is SYDVKM in the germline V gene. Between the trimmed V and J ends, which lost 4 bases and 0 bases, there was a span of 13 bases. The CDR3 has 17 amino acids.

The CDR3 region has the DNA TGCGCCAGCAGCGTGGGACTAGCGCCCGCCTACGAGCAGTACTTC. Protein product: CASSVGLAPAYEQYF. This chain uses TRBV10-1 with TRBJ2-7, with 10 bases identical to TRBD2. The CDR3 extends over 15 amino acids. V shed 6 bases, J shed 2 bases, and the junction held 7 bases outside the gene matches. The germline CDR1 and CDR2 sequences are WNHNN and SYGVQD (reference sequence).

The chain links TRBV5-1 to TRBJ2-1; 13 nucleotides line up with TRBD2. There are 17 residues in the CDR3. CDR1 and CDR2 from the germline V gene are SGHRS and YFSETQ. V lost 4 bases to trimming and J lost 6 bases; unmatched junction nucleotides: 10. CDR3 sequence: CASSPLITSGRANEQFF. The CDR3 region has the DNA TGCGCCAGCAGCCCCCTGATAACTAGCGGGAGGGCCAATGAGCAGTTCTTC.

This chain connects TRBV28 to TRBJ2-7; 8 positions match TRBD1. The germline CDR1 and CDR2 sequences are MDHEN and SYDVKM. The ends lost 10 bases at V and 3 bases at J; junction bases unmatched: 8. The CDR3 covers 13 residues. The CDR3 spells CATSGQVNYEQYF. Here the CDR3 DNA reads TGTGCCACCTCGGGACAGGTTAACTACGAGCAGTACTTC.

The chain couples TRBV29-1 to TRBJ1-1; perhaps TRBD1 as D (6 bases). Germline V gene lookup returns CDR1 SQVTM and CDR2 ANQGSEA. V was pared by 8 bases and J by 5 bases, with 15 bases between. The CDR3 length is 12 residues. The CDR3 region has the DNA TGCAGCCCCCAATGGGGGCAGACTGAAGCTTTCTTT. Translated, it gives CSPQWGQTEAFF. The variable domain in full, completed from reference TRBV29-1 and TRBJ1-1, reads SAVISQKPSRDICQRGTSLTIQCQVDSQVTMMFWYRQQPGQSLTLIATANQGSEATYESGFVIDKFPISRPNLTFSTLTVSNMSPEDSSIYLCSPQWGQTEAFFGQGTRLTVV.

This chain uses TRBV5-1 with TRBJ2-5; 9 bases are a match to TRBD2. CDR3 length equals 14 residues. Trimming at V came to 4 bases and at J to 4 bases, leaving 5 bases not matched to a gene. Germline CDR1 and CDR2: SGHRS and YFSETQ. CDR3 DNA sequence: TGCGCCAGCAGCGTAGCGGGAGCAGGAGAGACCCAGTACTTC. Protein: CASSVAGAGETQYF. The whole variable domain, remainder taken from reference TRBV5-1 and TRBJ2-5, is KAGVTQTPRYLIKTRGQQVTLSCSPISGHRSVSWYQQTPGQGLQFLFEYFSETQRNKGNFPGRFSGRQFSNSRSEMNVSTLELGDSALYLCASSVAGAGETQYFGPGTRLLVL.

V is TRBV19 and J is TRBJ1-5; 7 bases are a match to TRBD1. From germline, CDR1 is LNHDA and CDR2 SQIVND (reference sequence). With V trimmed by 6 bases and J by 6 bases, 23 bases remained unmatched. The CDR3 totals 19 residues. CDR3 loop: CASSPIAAGGRNWGQPQHF. For the CDR3, the DNA is TGTGCCAGTAGCCCCATCGCGGCAGGGGGACGGAATTGGGGTCAGCCCCAGCATTTT. Full variable domain (outside the CDR3, taken from reference TRBV19 and TRBJ1-5): DGGITQSPKYLFRKEGQNVTLSCEQNLNHDAMYWYRQDPGQGLRLIYYSQIVNDFQKGDIAEGYSVSREKKESFPLTVTSAQKNPTAFYLCASSPIAAGGRNWGQPQHFGDGTRLSIL.

J is TRBJ2-5 and V is TRBV30, with a tentative D call TRBD1 (6 bases). The CDR3 has 13 amino acids. The germline gives CDR1 GTSNPN, CDR2 SVGIG (reference sequence). The CDR3 DNA follows: TGTGCTGAGGGACATTCTAGGGGAGAGACCCAGTACTTC. Translated, it gives CAEGHSRGETQYF.

V and J are TRBV5-1 and TRBJ1-1, with 9 bases matching TRBD1. V shed 3 bases, J shed 3 bases, and the junction held 15 bases outside the gene matches. This CDR3 has 18 amino acids. Per germline, CDR1 SGHRS and CDR2 YFSETQ. In DNA, the CDR3 is TGCGCCAGCAGCTCATACGGCCCGGGACAGGGATTGGACACTGAAGCTTTCTTT. Amino acids: CASSSYGPGQGLDTEAFF. Combining the CDR3 with reference TRBV5-1 and TRBJ1-1 gives the whole variable domain KAGVTQTPRYLIKTRGQQVTLSCSPISGHRSVSWYQQTPGQGLQFLFEYFSETQRNKGNFPGRFSGRQFSNSRSEMNVSTLELGDSALYLCASSSYGPGQGLDTEAFFGQGTRLTVV.

The table lists this clone with a few counts. V and J are TRBV6-6 and TRBJ2-7; 8 nucleotides match TRBD1. This CDR3 spans 13 amino acids. J gave up 7 bases and V 2 bases, and 4 bases lay outside the gene matches. CDR1 and CDR2 (germline): MNHNY, SVGAGI (reference sequence). CDR3 sequence (DNA): TGTGCCAGCAGTTACCAGGGGGCTCGTGAGCAGTACTTC. Amino acid sequence: CASSYQGAREQYF.

Details on this clone: Other DNA sequences within the sample encode an identical CDR3. The genes are TRBV28 and TRBJ1-1; D is ambiguous. This CDR3 region has 15 residues. The V end was cut by 0 bases, the J end by 3 bases, with 11 bases between. Germline CDR1 MDHEN, CDR2 SYDVKM. Here the CDR3 reads CASSLWLERDTEAFF. The CDR3 nucleotides are TGTGCCAGCAGTTTATGGTTGGAGCGGGACACTGAAGCTTTCTTT.

This clone was seen once. The gene calls are TRBV28 and TRBJ1-1; 8 bases map to TRBD1. Trimming at V came to 6 bases and at J to 6 bases, leaving 12 bases not matched to a gene. The CDR3 consists of 15 residues. CDR1 and CDR2 from the germline V gene are MDHEN and SYDVKM. The CDR3 sequence: CASSLTWTGYAEAFF. The CDR3 coding sequence is TGTGCCAGCAGCCTTACCTGGACAGGGTATGCTGAAGCTTTCTTT.

This chain links TRBV12-5 with TRBJ2-1, with TRBD1 as a possible D gene (6 bases). Per germline, CDR1 LGHNT and CDR2 FRNRAP. This CDR3 is built from 19 residues. The V and J ends lost 1 base and 1 base respectively, with 20 bases between them. The CDR3 DNA follows: TGTGCTAGTGGTTTGGGAGATGTCAACAGGGTTCATTCCTACAATGAGCAGTTCTTC. Translation gives CASGLGDVNRVHSYNEQFF.

The CDR3 is CASSTSTGDGYTF. CDR3 bases: TGTGCCAGCTCGACTTCCACAGGGGATGGCTACACCTTC. The rearrangement joins TRBV6-5 to TRBJ1-2; 7 bases map to TRBD1. There are 13 residues in the CDR3. Trimming removed 8 bases from V and 6 bases from J; junction bases left unmatched: 9. CDR1 and CDR2 (germline): MNHEY, SVGAGI.

This chain uses TRBV28 with TRBJ2-7; unclear D gene. The ends were cut back, 8 bases at V and 3 bases at J, with 11 bases in the middle. This CDR3 has 12 amino acids. Germline values: CDR1 MDHEN, CDR2 SYDVKM. CDR3 protein: CASRSQSYEQYF. DNA of the CDR3: TGTGCCAGCCGTAGCCAGAGCTACGAGCAGTACTTC.

The V call is TRBV9, the J call TRBJ1-2; D is unclear. The ends were cut back, 2 bases at V and 7 bases at J, with 18 bases in the middle. The CDR3 contains 15 residues. Germline lookup yields CDR1 SGDLS and CDR2 YYNGEE. This chain's CDR3 is CASSVLPRGEGGYTF. CDR3 coding DNA: TGTGCCAGCAGCGTTCTCCCGCGTGGGGAGGGTGGCTACACCTTC.

The chain links TRBV7-2 to TRBJ2-1, with 7 bases that match TRBD2. The CDR3 runs 15 residues. The V gene's germline CDR1 is SGHTA and CDR2 FQGNSA. The ends lost 1 base at V and 4 bases at J; junction bases unmatched: 4. In DNA, the CDR3 is TGTGCCAGCAGCTTAGGTAGCGGGTTTTACAATGAGCAGTTCTTC. The encoded protein is CASSLGSGFYNEQFF.

This chain joins TRBV6-5 and TRBJ1-1; 9 nucleotides align to TRBD1. Germline CDR1 MNHEY, CDR2 SVGAGI. Losses at the gene ends were 4 bases for V and 3 bases for J; bases not matched to a gene: 6. The CDR3 sequence is 15 residues long. This CDR3 reads CASSLQGAVDTEAFF. DNA of the CDR3: TGTGCCAGCAGTTTACAGGGGGCTGTAGACACTGAAGCTTTCTTT.

The gene calls are TRBV5-3 and TRBJ2-5, with TRBD1 matching 10 bases. Being an ORF, TRBV5-3 has a function that is uncertain. V was pared by 5 bases and J by 5 bases, with 15 bases of the junction left unmatched. CDR3 length equals 17 residues. The CDR3 here is CARSRNRDRGFDETQYF. In nucleotides, the CDR3 is TGTGCCAGAAGTCGAAACCGGGACAGGGGATTTGACGAGACCCAGTACTTC.